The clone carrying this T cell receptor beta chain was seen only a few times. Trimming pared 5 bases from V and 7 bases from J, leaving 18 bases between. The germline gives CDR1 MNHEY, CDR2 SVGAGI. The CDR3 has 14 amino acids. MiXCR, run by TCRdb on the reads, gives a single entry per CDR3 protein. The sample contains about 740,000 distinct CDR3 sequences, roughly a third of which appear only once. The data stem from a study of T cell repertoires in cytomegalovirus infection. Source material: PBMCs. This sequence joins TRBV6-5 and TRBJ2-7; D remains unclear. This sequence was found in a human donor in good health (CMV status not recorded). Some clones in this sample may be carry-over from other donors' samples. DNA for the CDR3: TGTGCCAGCAGTCCCGACCGGCCCGTGGGTGAGCAGTACTTC. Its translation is CASSPDRPVGEQYF.